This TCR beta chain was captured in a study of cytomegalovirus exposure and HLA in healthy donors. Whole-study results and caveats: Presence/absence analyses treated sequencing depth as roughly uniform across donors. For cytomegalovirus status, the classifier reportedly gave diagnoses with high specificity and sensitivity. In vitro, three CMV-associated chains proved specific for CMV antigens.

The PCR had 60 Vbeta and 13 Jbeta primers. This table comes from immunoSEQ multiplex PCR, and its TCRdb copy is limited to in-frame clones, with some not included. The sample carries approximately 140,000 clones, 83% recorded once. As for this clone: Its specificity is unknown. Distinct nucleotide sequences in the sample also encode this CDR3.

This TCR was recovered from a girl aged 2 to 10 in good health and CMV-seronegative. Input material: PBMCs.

CDR3 region: CATERGSTDTQYF. The CDR3 bases are TGTGCCACCGAGCGGGGGAGCACAGATACGCAGTATTTT. The chain recombines TRBV28 with TRBJ2-3, with 8 bases aligning to TRBD2. The CDR3 consists of 13 residues. V lost 10 bases and J lost 0; bases outside the gene matches: 3. CDR1 and CDR2 (germline): MDHEN, SYDVKM.